Following are 26 T cell receptor beta chains from one sample sequenced in a study of Ad26.COV2.S vaccination and SARS-CoV-2 variants. The table came from immunoSEQ multiplex PCR; TCRdb's copy has only in-frame clones and leaves some out. Among 150,000 to 200,000 clones listed, 87% were seen once. Source: peripheral blood, taken after recovery from COVID-19. The receptors derive from a human donor who had recovered from COVID-19.

In regard to this clone: Other DNA sequences in the sample encode the same CDR3. CDR3 in amino acids: CASSLGRETQYF. The CDR3 bases are TGCGCCAGCAGCTTGGGTAGAGAGACCCAGTACTTC. The V call is TRBV5-1, the J call TRBJ2-5, with D uncertain. The CDR3 is made up of 12 amino acids. CDR1 SGHRS and CDR2 YFSETQ come from the germline V gene. Trimming took 0 bases from V and 4 from J, leaving 4 bases between them.

The V gene is TRBV2, the J gene TRBJ1-4; tentatively, D is TRBD1 (5 bases). V gave up 8 bases and J gave up 0 bases, with 13 bases separating them. Germline-derived CDR1 and CDR2 are SNHLY and FYNNEI. The CDR3 spans 15 residues. Here the CDR3 reads CASRGRGATNEKLFF. The CDR3 DNA is TGTGCCAGCCGTGGAAGGGGAGCAACTAATGAAAAACTGTTTTTT.

V usage is TRBV2 and J usage is TRBJ1-2; D perhaps matches TRBD1 (5 bases). The CDR3 contains 15 residues. The germline gives CDR1 SNHLY, CDR2 FYNNEI. Trimming took off 2 bases at V and 3 bases at J, with 13 bases between the two ends. As DNA, the CDR3 is TGTGCCAGCAGTGAACCGTTACTGGGGGACTATGGCTACACCTTC. Residues: CASSEPLLGDYGYTF.

This chain joins TRBV28 and TRBJ2-1, with a possible D match to TRBD1 (5 bases). The CDR3 is made up of 12 amino acids. Trimming took off 5 bases at V and 7 bases at J, with 9 bases between the two ends. Germline assignment: CDR1 MDHEN and CDR2 SYDVKM. In nucleotides, the CDR3 is TGTGCCAGCAGTACGCACAGGAATGAGCAGTTCTTC. It is translated as CASSTHRNEQFF.

Worth noting for this clone: This sample also contains other DNA sequences that code for the same CDR3. The chain joins TRBV18 to TRBJ1-2; TRBD1 matches 7 bases. Germline CDR1 and CDR2: KGHSH and LQKENI. CDR3 length: 13 residues. V trimming: 2 bases; J trimming: 3 bases; junction bases outside the gene matches: 0. The DNA for the CDR3 is TGTGCCAGCTCACCAGGACAGGACTATGGCTACACCTTC. Amino acids: CASSPGQDYGYTF.

The chain employs TRBV14 and TRBJ2-5; D unclear. Germline lookup yields CDR1 SGHDN and CDR2 FVKESK. The CDR3 spans 13 residues. With 4 bases removed from V and 0 bases from J, the gap between germline ends came to 6 bases. This chain's CDR3 is CASSPSYQETQYF. In DNA, the CDR3 is TGTGCCAGCAGCCCATCGTACCAAGAGACCCAGTACTTC. The full variable domain, its missing parts supplied by reference TRBV14 and TRBJ2-5, is EAGVTQFPSHSVIEKGQTVTLRCDPISGHDNLYWYRRVMGKEIKFLLHFVKESKQDESGMPNNRFLAERTGGTYSTLKVQPAELEDSGVYFCASSPSYQETQYFGPGTRLLVL.

The J gene is TRBJ2-3, the V gene TRBV11-2, with 8 bases that match TRBD2. In germline, CDR1 is SGHAT, CDR2 FQNNGV. This CDR3 is built from 16 residues. The J segment lost 0 bases and the V segment lost 5 bases, leaving 7 bases of the junction unmatched. Here the CDR3 DNA reads TGTGCCAGCAGCATAGTACGGGGGGGGAGCACAGATACGCAGTATTTT. Translating it yields CASSIVRGGSTDTQYF.

V gene TRBV7-8 combines with J gene TRBJ2-3; 8 nucleotides line up with TRBD1. The CDR3 sequence is 15 residues long. V was pared by 6 bases and J by 0 bases, with 5 bases of the junction left unmatched. Germline CDR1 is SGHVS and CDR2 is FQNEAQ. CDR3: CASRTRTGSTDTQYF. As DNA, the CDR3 is TGTGCCAGCAGAACCCGGACAGGGAGCACAGATACGCAGTATTTT.

The V and J genes are TRBV9 and TRBJ2-3, with 9 nucleotides matching TRBD2. The length of the CDR3 is 16 residues. The germline V gene has CDR1 SGDLS and CDR2 YYNGEE. J was trimmed by 5 bases and V by 0 bases; bases with no gene match: 7. DNA of the CDR3: TGTGCCAGCAGCGTAGGGTCTAGCGGGGTTATAGATACGCAGTATTTT. It codes for CASSVGSSGVIDTQYF.

V usage is TRBV7-9 and J usage is TRBJ2-3, with TRBD1 matching 9 bases. Germline assignment: CDR1 SEHNR and CDR2 FQNEAQ (reference sequence). The trim removed 5 bases at V and 5 bases at J, leaving 11 bases unmatched. The length of the CDR3 is 16 residues. The CDR3 DNA reads as TGTGCCAGCAGCCCAACAGGGGGCTTGACGGAAGATACGCAGTATTTT. This gives the protein CASSPTGGLTEDTQYF.

The CDR3 spells CASGTSGSSLREQYF. The CDR3 DNA is TGTGCCAGCGGGACTAGCGGGAGTTCCCTTCGAGAGCAGTACTTC. This rearrangement joins TRBV6-5 to TRBJ2-7, with 14 positions matching TRBD2. Trimming removed 8 bases from V and 7 bases from J; junction bases left unmatched: 10. Germline CDR1 and CDR2: MNHEY and SVGAGI. CDR3 length: 15 residues.

The sample holds one count of this clone. The chain carries TRBV2 and TRBJ2-3; TRBD2 matches at 8 bases. Unmatched junction bases numbered 7, after V lost 3 bases and J lost 2 bases. The CDR3 is 16 amino acids. Germline values: CDR1 SNHLY, CDR2 FYNNEI. The CDR3 nucleotides are TGTGCCAGCAGTGATGGGGTAGCGGGGTCCACAGATACGCAGTATTTT. Its protein product is CASSDGVAGSTDTQYF. Variable domain in full (rest from reference TRBV2 and TRBJ2-3): EPEVTQTPSHQVTQMGQEVILRCVPISNHLYFYWYRQILGQKVEFLVSFYNNEISEKSEIFDDQFSVERPDGSNFTLKIRSTKLEDSAMYFCASSDGVAGSTDTQYFGPGTRLTVL.

This chain uses TRBV2 with TRBJ2-6, with no clear D. Germline assignment: CDR1 SNHLY and CDR2 FYNNEI. This CDR3 has 18 residues. V lost 6 bases and J lost 3, with 21 bases in between. In nucleotides, the CDR3 is TGTGCCAGCAGCCCTTACAGTCCTACATCTCTTGGGGCCAACGTCCTGACTTTC. It encodes CASSPYSPTSLGANVLTF.

This clone was seen a single time. This rearrangement joins TRBV27 to TRBJ2-3; D not resolved. V lost 6 bases, J lost 5 bases, and 9 bases lay in between. CDR1 is MNHEY and CDR2 is SMNVEV in the germline V gene (reference sequence). The CDR3 covers 12 residues. CDR3 residues: CASSRPQDTQYF. The CDR3 bases are TGTGCCAGCAGCCGGCCCCAAGATACGCAGTATTTT.

V gene TRBV18 combines with J gene TRBJ2-3; no definite D call. Germline CDR1 KGHSH, CDR2 LQKENI. Trimming removed 3 bases from V and 1 base from J, with 8 bases in between. The CDR3 sequence is 14 residues long. The CDR3 sequence: CASSPLERTDTQYF. CDR3 nucleotide sequence: TGTGCCAGCTCACCTCTCGAGCGCACAGATACGCAGTATTTT.

This chain joins TRBV9 and TRBJ1-1; a possible D gene is TRBD1 (5 bases). The CDR3 totals 16 residues. Germline CDR1 reads SGDLS; CDR2 reads YYNGEE. V lost 4 bases and J lost 1, with 17 bases in between. The CDR3 loop reads CASSSPRDGPNTEAFF. DNA of the CDR3: TGTGCCAGCAGCTCCCCCAGGGACGGTCCGAACACTGAAGCTTTCTTT.

The chain combines TRBV2 with TRBJ2-3; 9 positions agree with TRBD2. There are 14 residues in the CDR3. In germline, CDR1 is SNHLY, CDR2 FYNNEI. Trimming removed 8 bases from V and 2 bases from J; junction bases left unmatched: 5. CDR3 loop: CASRAGGFTDTQYF. The CDR3 DNA reads TGTGCCAGCCGAGCGGGAGGCTTCACAGATACGCAGTATTTT.

The chain links TRBV9 to TRBJ1-6; maybe TRBD1 (6 bases). This CDR3 has 15 residues. V was clipped by 2 bases and J by 7 bases, with 13 bases between them. Germline loops: CDR1 SGDLS, CDR2 YYNGEE. CDR3 DNA: TGTGCCAGCAGCGTTATGCAGGGGAACAATTCACCCCTCCACTTT. Encoded protein: CASSVMQGNNSPLHF.

The chain joins TRBV27 to TRBJ2-3, with 7 positions matching TRBD2. The V segment lost 5 bases and the J segment 4 bases; nucleotides outside the gene matches: 12. This CDR3 has 16 residues. Germline V lookup: CDR1 MNHEY, CDR2 SMNVEV (reference sequence). For the CDR3, the DNA is TGTGCCAGCAGTAGGGGTTTGCGGGAGTCCCCAGATACGCAGTATTTT. This gives the protein CASSRGLRESPDTQYF.

The chain combines TRBV5-1 with TRBJ2-1, with 9 bases that match TRBD1. V shed 4 bases and J 7 bases; nucleotides not matched to a gene: 6. There are 14 residues in the CDR3. Germline-derived CDR1 and CDR2 are SGHRS and YFSETQ. The CDR3 nucleotides are TGCGCCAGCAGCCTTCGGGACAGGGAGAATGAGCAGTTCTTC. Translating gives CASSLRDRENEQFF. The full variable domain, rest sourced from reference TRBV5-1 and TRBJ2-1, is KAGVTQTPRYLIKTRGQQVTLSCSPISGHRSVSWYQQTPGQGLQFLFEYFSETQRNKGNFPGRFSGRQFSNSRSEMNVSTLELGDSALYLCASSLRDRENEQFFGPGTRLTVL.

This chain connects TRBV13 to TRBJ2-7; D remains ambiguous. This CDR3 has 14 amino acids. Trimming shortened V by 6 bases and J by 0 bases, and 12 bases separated the two germline ends. Germline V gene data show CDR1 as PRHDT and CDR2 as FYEKMQ (reference sequence). The DNA for the CDR3 is TGTGCCAGCAGTCCTTCCGGTCGCTCCTACGAGCAGTACTTC. It yields the protein CASSPSGRSYEQYF.

Only one count was recorded for this clone. The rearrangement joins TRBV27 to TRBJ1-1; 8 nucleotides match TRBD1. CDR3 length: 13 residues. The germline V gene has CDR1 MNHEY and CDR2 SMNVEV (reference sequence). V lost 8 bases and J lost 4; bases outside the gene matches: 6. CDR3 coding DNA: TGTGCCAGCGGGATTACAGGGGGCACTGAAGCTTTCTTT. Translating it yields CASGITGGTEAFF.

V is TRBV10-2 and J is TRBJ1-2, with D perhaps matching TRBD1 (5 bases). V dropped 7 bases and J dropped 3 bases, with 15 bases sitting between them. CDR1 and CDR2 from the germline V gene are WSHSY and SAAADI. This CDR3 is built from 14 residues. In nucleotides, the CDR3 is TGCGCCAGCACCGAGCTGGGGGAGGACTATGGCTACACCTTC. It translates to CASTELGEDYGYTF.

This chain connects TRBV6-5 to TRBJ2-1, with 8 bases aligning to TRBD2. Trimming took 3 bases from V and 8 from J; bases not matched to a gene: 12. The CDR3 is made up of 16 amino acids. The germline V gene encodes CDR1 MNHEY and CDR2 SVGAGI. The CDR3 coding sequence is TGTGCCAGCAGTTATGTGTCGGGGGGGCTTATCCATGAGCAGTTCTTC. Protein product: CASSYVSGGLIHEQFF.

CDR3 in amino acids: CASSGFYEQYF. The CDR3 bases are TGTGCCAGCAGCGGGTTCTACGAGCAGTACTTC. The chain recombines TRBV2 with TRBJ2-7, with D unresolved. Trimming removed 6 bases at V and 3 bases at J, with 6 bases between. Germline V gives CDR1 SNHLY, CDR2 FYNNEI. The CDR3 length is 11 residues.

This clone was seen a few times. V usage is TRBV30 and J usage is TRBJ1-5; no clear D. Germline V gives CDR1 GTSNPN, CDR2 SVGIG (reference sequence). V dropped 3 bases and J dropped 7 bases, with 13 bases sitting between them. The CDR3 has 13 amino acids. The CDR3 DNA follows: TGTGCCTGGAGCCCTGAGGGTGCCCAGCCCCAGCATTTT. Translated: CAWSPEGAQPQHF.